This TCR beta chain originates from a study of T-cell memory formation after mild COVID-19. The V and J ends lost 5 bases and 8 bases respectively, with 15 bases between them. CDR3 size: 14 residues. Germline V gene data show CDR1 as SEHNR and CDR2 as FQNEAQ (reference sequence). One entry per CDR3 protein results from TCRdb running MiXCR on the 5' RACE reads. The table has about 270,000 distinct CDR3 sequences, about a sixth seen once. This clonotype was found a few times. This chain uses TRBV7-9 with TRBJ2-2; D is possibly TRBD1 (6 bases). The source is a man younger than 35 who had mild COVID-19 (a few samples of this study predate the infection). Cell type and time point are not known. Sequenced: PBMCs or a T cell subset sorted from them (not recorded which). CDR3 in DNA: TGTGCCAGCAGCCCCGCAGGGGTCGCGGGGGAGCTGTTTTTT. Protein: CASSPAGVAGELFF.